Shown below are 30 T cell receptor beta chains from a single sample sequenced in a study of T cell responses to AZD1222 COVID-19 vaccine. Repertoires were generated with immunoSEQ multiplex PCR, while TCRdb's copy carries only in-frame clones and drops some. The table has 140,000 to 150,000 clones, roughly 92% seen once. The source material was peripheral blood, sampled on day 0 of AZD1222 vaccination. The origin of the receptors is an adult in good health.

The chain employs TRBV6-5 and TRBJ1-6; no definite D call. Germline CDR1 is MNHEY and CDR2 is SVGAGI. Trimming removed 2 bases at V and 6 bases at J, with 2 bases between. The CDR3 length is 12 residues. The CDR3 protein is CASSYANSPLHF. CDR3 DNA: TGTGCCAGCAGTTACGCTAATTCACCCCTCCACTTT.

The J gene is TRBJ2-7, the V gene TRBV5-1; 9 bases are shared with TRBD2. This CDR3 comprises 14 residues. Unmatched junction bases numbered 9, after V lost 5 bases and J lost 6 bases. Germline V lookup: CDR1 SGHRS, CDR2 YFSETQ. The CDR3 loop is CASSFGTSSFEQYF. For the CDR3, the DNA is TGCGCCAGCAGTTTCGGGACTAGCAGTTTCGAGCAGTACTTC.

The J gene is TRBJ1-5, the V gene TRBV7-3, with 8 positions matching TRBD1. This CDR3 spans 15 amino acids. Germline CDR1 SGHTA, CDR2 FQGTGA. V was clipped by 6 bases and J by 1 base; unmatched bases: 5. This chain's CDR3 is CASSFTGGSNQPQHF. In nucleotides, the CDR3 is TGTGCCAGCAGTTTTACAGGGGGAAGCAATCAGCCCCAGCATTTT.

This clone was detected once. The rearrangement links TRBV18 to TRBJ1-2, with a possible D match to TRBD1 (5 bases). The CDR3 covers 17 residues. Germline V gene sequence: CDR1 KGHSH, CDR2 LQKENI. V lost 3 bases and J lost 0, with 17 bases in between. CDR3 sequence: CASSPQWHWGANYGYTF. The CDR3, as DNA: TGTGCCAGCTCACCCCAGTGGCACTGGGGGGCTAACTATGGCTACACCTTC.

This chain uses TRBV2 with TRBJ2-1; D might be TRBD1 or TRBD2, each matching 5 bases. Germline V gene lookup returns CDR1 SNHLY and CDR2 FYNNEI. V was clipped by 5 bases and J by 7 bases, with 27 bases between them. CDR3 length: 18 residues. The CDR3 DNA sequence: TGTGCCAGCAGTAGAACCAGGGACGGGCCGATCAAGTCTAATGAGCAGTTCTTC. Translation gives CASSRTRDGPIKSNEQFF.

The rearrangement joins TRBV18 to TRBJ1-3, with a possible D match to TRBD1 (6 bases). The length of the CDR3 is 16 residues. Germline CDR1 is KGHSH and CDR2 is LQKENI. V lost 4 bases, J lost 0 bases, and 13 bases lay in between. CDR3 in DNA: TGTGCCAGCTCACAATCGACAGGTTTCTCTGGAAACACCATATATTTT. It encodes CASSQSTGFSGNTIYF. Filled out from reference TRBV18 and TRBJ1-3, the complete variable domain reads NAGVMQNPRHLVRRRGQEARLRCSPMKGHSHVYWYRQLPEEGLKFMVYLQKENIIDESGMPKERFSAEFPKEGPSILRIQQVVRGDSAAYFCASSQSTGFSGNTIYFGEGSWLTVV.

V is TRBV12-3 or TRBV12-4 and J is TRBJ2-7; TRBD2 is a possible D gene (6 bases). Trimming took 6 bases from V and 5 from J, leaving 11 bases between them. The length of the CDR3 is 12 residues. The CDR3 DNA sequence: TGTGCCAGCAGCTATGGAGGGGACGAGCAGTACTTC. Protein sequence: CASSYGGDEQYF.

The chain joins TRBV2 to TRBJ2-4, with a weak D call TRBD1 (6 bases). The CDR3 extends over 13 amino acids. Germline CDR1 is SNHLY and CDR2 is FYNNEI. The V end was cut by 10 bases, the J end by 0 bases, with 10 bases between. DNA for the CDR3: TGTGCCACCACAGGGTTAGCCAAAAACATTCAGTACTTC. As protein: CATTGLAKNIQYF.

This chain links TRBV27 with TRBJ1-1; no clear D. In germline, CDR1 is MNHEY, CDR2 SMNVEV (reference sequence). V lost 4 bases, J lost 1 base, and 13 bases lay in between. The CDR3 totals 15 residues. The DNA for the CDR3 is TGTGCCAGCAGTTCTCATTCTGACGGGAACACTGAAGCTTTCTTT. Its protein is CASSSHSDGNTEAFF.

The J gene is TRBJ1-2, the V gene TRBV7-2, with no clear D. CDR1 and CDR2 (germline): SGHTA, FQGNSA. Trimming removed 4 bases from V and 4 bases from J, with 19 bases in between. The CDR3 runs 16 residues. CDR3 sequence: CASSSGVTRSGYGYTF. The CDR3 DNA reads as TGTGCCAGCAGCTCCGGGGTGACCAGGAGCGGCTATGGCTACACCTTC.

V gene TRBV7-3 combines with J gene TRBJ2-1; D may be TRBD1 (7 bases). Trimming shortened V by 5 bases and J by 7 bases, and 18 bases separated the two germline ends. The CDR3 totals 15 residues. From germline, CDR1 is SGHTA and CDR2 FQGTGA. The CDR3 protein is CASSPRGTGGNEQFF. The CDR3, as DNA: TGTGCCAGCAGCCCCAGGGGGACTGGGGGGAATGAGCAGTTCTTC.

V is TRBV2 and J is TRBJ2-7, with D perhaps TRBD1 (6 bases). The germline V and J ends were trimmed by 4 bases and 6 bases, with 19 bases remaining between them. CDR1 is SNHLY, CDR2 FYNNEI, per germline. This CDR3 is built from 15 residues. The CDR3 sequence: CASSVSGALSTEQYF. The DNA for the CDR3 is TGTGCCAGCAGTGTCTCAGGGGCGCTTTCTACCGAGCAGTACTTC.

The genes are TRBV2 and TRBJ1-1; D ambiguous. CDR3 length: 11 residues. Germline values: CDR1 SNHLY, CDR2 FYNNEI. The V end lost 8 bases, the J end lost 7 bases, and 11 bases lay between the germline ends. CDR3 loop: CASGVGNEAFF. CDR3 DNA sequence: TGTGCCAGCGGAGTGGGAAATGAAGCTTTCTTT.

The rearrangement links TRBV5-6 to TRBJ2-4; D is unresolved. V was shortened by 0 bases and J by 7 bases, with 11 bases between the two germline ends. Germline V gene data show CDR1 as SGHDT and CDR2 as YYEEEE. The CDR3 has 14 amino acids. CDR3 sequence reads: CASSLGHLGNIQYF. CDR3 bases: TGTGCCAGCAGCTTGGGGCACTTGGGGAACATTCAGTACTTC.

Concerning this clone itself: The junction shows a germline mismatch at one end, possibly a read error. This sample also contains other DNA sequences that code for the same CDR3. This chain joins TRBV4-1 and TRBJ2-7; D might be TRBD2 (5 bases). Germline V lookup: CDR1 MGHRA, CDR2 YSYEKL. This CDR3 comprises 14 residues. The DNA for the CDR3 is TGCGCCAGCAGCCTCCTGGGAGAGGGCTACGAACAGTACTTC. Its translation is CASSLLGEGYEQYF.

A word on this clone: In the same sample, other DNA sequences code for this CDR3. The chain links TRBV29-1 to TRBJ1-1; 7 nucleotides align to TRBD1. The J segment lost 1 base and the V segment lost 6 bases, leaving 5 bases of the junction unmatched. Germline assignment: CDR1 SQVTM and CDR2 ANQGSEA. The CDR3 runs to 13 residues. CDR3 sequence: CSVAQGTNTEAFF. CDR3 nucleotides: TGCAGCGTCGCACAGGGGACGAACACTGAAGCTTTCTTT.

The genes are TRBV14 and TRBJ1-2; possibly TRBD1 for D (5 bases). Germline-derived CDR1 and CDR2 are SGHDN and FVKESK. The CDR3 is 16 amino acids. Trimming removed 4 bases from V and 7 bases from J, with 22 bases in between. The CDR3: CASSPRVTRGRGGYTF. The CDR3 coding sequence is TGTGCCAGCAGCCCCCGGGTAACAAGGGGCCGCGGTGGCTACACCTTC.

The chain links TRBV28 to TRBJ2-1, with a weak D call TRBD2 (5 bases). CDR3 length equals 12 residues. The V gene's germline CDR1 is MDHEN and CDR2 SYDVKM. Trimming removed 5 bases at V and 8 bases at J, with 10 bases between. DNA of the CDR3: TGTGCCAGCAGTGCGTTGAGGGATGAGCAGTTCTTC. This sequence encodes CASSALRDEQFF. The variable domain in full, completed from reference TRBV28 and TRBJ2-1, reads DVKVTQSSRYLVKRTGEKVFLECVQDMDHENMFWYRQDPGLGLRLIYFSYDVKMKEKGDIPEGYSVSREKKERFSLILESASTNQTSMYLCASSALRDEQFFGPGTRLTVL.

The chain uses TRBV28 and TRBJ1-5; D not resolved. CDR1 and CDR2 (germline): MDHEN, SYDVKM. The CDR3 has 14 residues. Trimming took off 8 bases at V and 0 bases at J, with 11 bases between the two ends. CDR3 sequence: CASVVGVSNQPQHF. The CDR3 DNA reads TGTGCCAGCGTCGTTGGGGTTAGCAATCAGCCCCAGCATTTT.

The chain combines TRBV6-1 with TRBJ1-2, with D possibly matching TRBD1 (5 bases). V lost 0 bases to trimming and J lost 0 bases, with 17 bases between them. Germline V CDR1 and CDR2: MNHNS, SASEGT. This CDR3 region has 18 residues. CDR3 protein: CASSEAGLGTAANYGYTF. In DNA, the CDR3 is TGTGCCAGCAGTGAAGCGGGCTTAGGGACGGCTGCTAACTATGGCTACACCTTC.

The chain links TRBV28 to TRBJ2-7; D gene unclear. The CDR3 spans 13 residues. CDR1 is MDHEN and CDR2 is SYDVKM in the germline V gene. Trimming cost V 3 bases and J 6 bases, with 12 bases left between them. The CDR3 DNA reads TGTGCCAGCAGTTTTGCCTCGTTGGCCGAGCAGTACTTC. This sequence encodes CASSFASLAEQYF.

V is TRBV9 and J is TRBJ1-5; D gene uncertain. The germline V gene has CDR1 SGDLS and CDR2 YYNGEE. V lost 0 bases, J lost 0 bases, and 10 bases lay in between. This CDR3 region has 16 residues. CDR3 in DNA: TGTGCCAGCAGCGTAGGTGCCGAACTTAGCAATCAGCCCCAGCATTTT. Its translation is CASSVGAELSNQPQHF.

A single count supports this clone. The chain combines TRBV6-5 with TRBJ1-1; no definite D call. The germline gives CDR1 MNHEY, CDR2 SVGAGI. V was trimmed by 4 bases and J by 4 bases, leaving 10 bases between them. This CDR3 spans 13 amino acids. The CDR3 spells CASSFGRITEAFF. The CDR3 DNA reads TGTGCCAGCAGTTTCGGCCGGATCACTGAAGCTTTCTTT.

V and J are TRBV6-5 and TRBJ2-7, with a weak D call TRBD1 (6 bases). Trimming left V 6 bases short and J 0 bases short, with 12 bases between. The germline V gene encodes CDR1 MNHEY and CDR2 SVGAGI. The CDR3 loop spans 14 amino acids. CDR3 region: CASSARGSSYEQYF. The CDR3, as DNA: TGTGCCAGCAGCGCCAGGGGTAGCTCCTACGAGCAGTACTTC.

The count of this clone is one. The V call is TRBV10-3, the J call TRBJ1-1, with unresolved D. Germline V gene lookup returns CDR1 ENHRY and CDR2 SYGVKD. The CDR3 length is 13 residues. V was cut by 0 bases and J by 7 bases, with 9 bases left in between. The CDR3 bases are TGTGCCATCAGTGAGTCCCGACTACATGAAGCTTTCTTT. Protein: CAISESRLHEAFF.

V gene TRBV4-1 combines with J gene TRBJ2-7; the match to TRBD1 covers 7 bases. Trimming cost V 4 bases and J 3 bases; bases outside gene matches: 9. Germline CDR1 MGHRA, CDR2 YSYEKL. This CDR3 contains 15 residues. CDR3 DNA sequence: TGCGCCAGCAGCCTCGCCTGGACAGGAGGCTACGAGCAGTACTTC. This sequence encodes CASSLAWTGGYEQYF.

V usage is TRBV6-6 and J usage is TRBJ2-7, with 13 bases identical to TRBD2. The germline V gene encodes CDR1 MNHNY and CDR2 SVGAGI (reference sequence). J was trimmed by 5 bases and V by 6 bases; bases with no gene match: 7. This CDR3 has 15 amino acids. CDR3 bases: TGTGCCAGCAGATCACTAGCGGGAGGGCTCAACGAGCAGTACTTC. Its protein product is CASRSLAGGLNEQYF.

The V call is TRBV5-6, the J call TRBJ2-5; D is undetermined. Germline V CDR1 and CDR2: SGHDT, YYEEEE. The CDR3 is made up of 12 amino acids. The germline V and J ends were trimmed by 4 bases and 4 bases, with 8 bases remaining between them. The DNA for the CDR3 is TGTGCCAGCAGCCCACCGGGAGAGACCCAGTACTTC. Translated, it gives CASSPPGETQYF.

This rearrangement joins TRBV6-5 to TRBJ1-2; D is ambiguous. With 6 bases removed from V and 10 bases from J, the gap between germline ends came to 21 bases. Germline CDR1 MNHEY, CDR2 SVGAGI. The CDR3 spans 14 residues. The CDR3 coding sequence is TGTGCCAGCAGCGCTCGACCAGACCCGCCTGACTACACCTTC. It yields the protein CASSARPDPPDYTF.

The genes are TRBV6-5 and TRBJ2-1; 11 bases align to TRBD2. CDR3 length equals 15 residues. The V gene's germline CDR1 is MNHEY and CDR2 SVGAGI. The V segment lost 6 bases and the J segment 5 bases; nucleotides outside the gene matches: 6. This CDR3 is CASSQTSGMNNEQFF. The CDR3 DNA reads TGTGCCAGCAGCCAGACTAGCGGGATGAACAATGAGCAGTTCTTC.